The 15 T cell receptor beta chains below come from one sample, sequenced in a study of OX40 agonist ivuxolimab in advanced cancers. The repertoire was sequenced with immunoSEQ multiplex PCR; TCRdb's copy has only in-frame clones and lacks some. The data contain 70,000 to 90,000 clones, 90% of them seen just once; the ten biggest clones take up about 0.4%. The sample consisted of CD4+ or CD8+ T cells sorted from blood, taken in a trial of the OX40 agonist ivuxolimab. The receptors stem from an adult with an advanced solid tumor such as melanoma, head and neck, liver or kidney cancer.

The chain employs TRBV7-2 and TRBJ2-1; 13 bases align to TRBD2. The CDR3 is made up of 19 amino acids. CDR1 is SGHTA and CDR2 is FQGNSA in the germline V gene. Trimming cost V 3 bases and J 0 bases; bases outside gene matches: 8. The CDR3, as DNA: TGTGCCAGCAGCTTGAGGACTAGCGGGAGTGGAAGCTCCTACAATGAGCAGTTCTTC. The encoded protein is CASSLRTSGSGSSYNEQFF.

This clone was observed once. This chain links TRBV29-1 with TRBJ2-2, with TRBD1 identical over 8 bases. Germline V CDR1 and CDR2: SQVTM, ANQGSEA. The CDR3 covers 14 residues. V lost 7 bases and J lost 5; bases outside the gene matches: 9. The CDR3 region has the DNA TGCAGCGCCCGGGCAGGGGGCCAAACCGGGGAGCTGTTTTTT. Translation: CSARAGGQTGELFF.

The chain couples TRBV10-3 to TRBJ1-1, with a possible D match to TRBD1 (6 bases). Per the germline V gene, CDR1 is ENHRY and CDR2 is SYGVKD. The V and J ends lost 7 bases and 0 bases respectively, with 12 bases between them. This CDR3 has 14 amino acids. DNA of the CDR3: TGTGCCATCAAGGACGGACAGATGAACACTGAAGCTTTCTTT. Amino acids: CAIKDGQMNTEAFF.

This chain's CDR3 is CASSDLKTRGTSTDTQYF. The CDR3 DNA reads as TGTGCCAGCAGTGACTTAAAAACACGGGGGACTAGCACAGATACGCAGTATTTT. The rearrangement links TRBV2 to TRBJ2-3; tentative D call: TRBD2 (6 bases). The V end was cut by 3 bases, the J end by 0 bases, with 19 bases between. This CDR3 has 18 amino acids. Germline V gene sequence: CDR1 SNHLY, CDR2 FYNNEI.

The DNA for the CDR3 is TGTGCCTGGAGTCCCACACCCCAAGGGTTTTCTGCTGAGCAGTTCTTC. This encodes CAWSPTPQGFSAEQFF. The chain combines TRBV30 with TRBJ2-1; D is uncertain. Germline CDR1 and CDR2: GTSNPN and SVGIG (reference sequence). The germline V and J ends were trimmed by 2 bases and 9 bases, with 23 bases remaining between them. This CDR3 contains 16 residues.

This chain connects TRBV7-2 to TRBJ2-2; possibly TRBD2 for D (6 bases). V lost 2 bases and J lost 5, with 15 bases in between. The CDR3 loop spans 16 amino acids. Germline CDR1 SGHTA, CDR2 FQGNSA. CDR3 nucleotides: TGTGCCAGCAGCTTACAAGTGGGAGGAGGAACCGGGGAGCTGTTTTTT. Amino acid sequence: CASSLQVGGGTGELFF. The full variable domain, in which reference TRBV7-2 and TRBJ2-2 provide the parts outside the CDR3, is GAGVSQSPSNKVTEKGKDVELRCDPISGHTALYWYRQSLGQGLEFLIYFQGNSAPDKSGLPSDRFSAERTGGSVSTLTIQRTQQEDSAVYLCASSLQVGGGTGELFFGEGSRLTVL.

The gene calls are TRBV7-6 and TRBJ2-7; D may match TRBD1 or TRBD2 (5 bases each). Trimming removed 1 base from V and 4 bases from J, with 11 bases in between. CDR3 size: 14 residues. Per the germline V gene, CDR1 is SGHVS and CDR2 is FNYEAQ. The CDR3 protein is CASSLGSGLYEQYF. In DNA, the CDR3 is TGTGCCAGCAGCTTAGGATCGGGGCTTTACGAGCAGTACTTC.

The chain uses TRBV5-1 and TRBJ1-2; D gene ambiguous. Germline V CDR1 and CDR2: SGHRS, YFSETQ. V lost 0 bases to trimming and J lost 6 bases, with 12 bases between them. The CDR3 has 14 residues. The CDR3 region is CASSLVSPSDGYTF. The DNA for the CDR3 is TGCGCCAGCAGCTTGGTTTCTCCTTCGGATGGCTACACCTTC.

The V gene is TRBV29-1, the J gene TRBJ2-3; no clear D. The CDR3 contains 11 residues. From germline, CDR1 is SQVTM and CDR2 ANQGSEA. V was cut by 8 bases and J by 4 bases, with 10 bases left in between. CDR3 sequence: CSSFSADTQYF. DNA of the CDR3: TGCAGCAGTTTTTCGGCAGATACGCAGTATTTT.

This chain joins TRBV19 and TRBJ2-5; TRBD2 aligns across 7 bases. CDR1 and CDR2 from the germline V gene are LNHDA and SQIVND (reference sequence). With V trimmed by 4 bases and J by 2 bases, 7 bases remained unmatched. The length of the CDR3 is 15 residues. CDR3 nucleotide sequence: TGTGCCAGTAGTACAACCGGGACTAAACAAGAGACCCAGTACTTC. Encoded protein: CASSTTGTKQETQYF. Filled out from reference TRBV19 and TRBJ2-5, the complete variable domain reads DGGITQSPKYLFRKEGQNVTLSCEQNLNHDAMYWYRQDPGQGLRLIYYSQIVNDFQKGDIAEGYSVSREKKESFPLTVTSAQKNPTAFYLCASSTTGTKQETQYFGPGTRLLVL.

This chain uses TRBV19 with TRBJ2-6, with D hard to call. The CDR3 consists of 17 residues. Per germline, CDR1 LNHDA and CDR2 SQIVND (reference sequence). The germline V and J ends were trimmed by 5 bases and 0 bases, with 14 bases remaining between them. CDR3 bases: TGTGCCAGTAGTCCGCAGGAGAAGGTCTCTGGGGCCAACGTCCTGACTTTC. This codes for CASSPQEKVSGANVLTF.

This clone was found a few times. V and J are TRBV7-2 and TRBJ2-7, with unresolved D. CDR1 is SGHTA and CDR2 is FQGNSA in the germline V gene. CDR3 length: 12 residues. V was clipped by 1 base and J by 5 bases, with 6 bases between them. The CDR3 reads CASSLESHEQYF. The CDR3 nucleotides are TGTGCCAGCAGCTTAGAGAGTCACGAGCAGTACTTC.

The chain couples TRBV18 to TRBJ2-3; TRBD1 or TRBD2 may be the D gene (6 bases each). Trimming shortened V by 3 bases and J by 7 bases, and 17 bases separated the two germline ends. Germline-derived CDR1 and CDR2 are KGHSH and LQKENI. This CDR3 has 15 residues. In DNA form, the CDR3 reads TGTGCCAGCTCACCGGACCGAGGGGGGTCAAATACGCAGTATTTT. Translation gives CASSPDRGGSNTQYF.

CDR3 loop: CASSLWGGDTEAFF. CDR3 DNA sequence: TGTGCCAGCAGCCTTTGGGGGGGGGACACTGAAGCTTTCTTT. The chain links TRBV7-2 to TRBJ1-1, with TRBD1 as a possible D gene (5 bases). CDR1 is SGHTA, CDR2 FQGNSA, per germline. The V gene lost 5 bases and the J gene lost 3 bases, with 13 bases spanning the gap. CDR3 size: 14 residues.

The J gene is TRBJ1-6, the V gene TRBV28, with D unclear. Germline V gene data show CDR1 as MDHEN and CDR2 as SYDVKM. This CDR3 comprises 12 residues. V was pared by 6 bases and J by 8 bases, with 8 bases between. The CDR3 protein is CASRRGYSPLHF. In nucleotides, the CDR3 is TGTGCCAGCAGGCGGGGTTATTCACCCCTCCACTTT.